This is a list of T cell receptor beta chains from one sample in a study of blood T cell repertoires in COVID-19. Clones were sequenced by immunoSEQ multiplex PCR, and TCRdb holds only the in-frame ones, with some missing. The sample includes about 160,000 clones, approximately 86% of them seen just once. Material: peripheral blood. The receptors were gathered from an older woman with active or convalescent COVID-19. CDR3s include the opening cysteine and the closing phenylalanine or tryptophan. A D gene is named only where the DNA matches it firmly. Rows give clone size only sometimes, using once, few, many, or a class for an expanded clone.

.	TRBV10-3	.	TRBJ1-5	TGTGCCACACGAACGGGAAGCAATCAGCCCCAGCATTTT	CATRTGSNQPQHF
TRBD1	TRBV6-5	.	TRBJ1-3	TGTGCCAGCAGTCCGAGGACAGGGGCCATATATTTT	CASSPRTGAIYF
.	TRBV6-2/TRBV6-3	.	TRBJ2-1	TGTGCCAGCAGTGGCCACAGTACCAGGTTCTTC	CASSGHSTRFF
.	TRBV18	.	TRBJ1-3	TGTGCCAGCTCACCACCAACCGGGGTCCAGACTGGAAACACCATATATTTT	CASSPPTGVQTGNTIYF
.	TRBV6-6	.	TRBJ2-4	TGTGCCAGCAGTTACTCGATACTAGCCAAAAACATTCAGTACTTC	CASSYSILAKNIQYF
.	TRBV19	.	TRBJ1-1	TGTGCCAGTAGTACCCAGGGCGGGAACACTGAAGCTTTCTTT	CASSTQGGNTEAFF
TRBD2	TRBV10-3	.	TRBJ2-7	TGTGCCATCAGTGGGACCCCTCTAGCGGGGTCCTACGAGCAGTACTTC	CAISGTPLAGSYEQYF
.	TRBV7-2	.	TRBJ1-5	TGTGCCAGCAGCTTAGGTGTAGGGGTGTATCAGCCCCAGCATTTT	CASSLGVGVYQPQHF
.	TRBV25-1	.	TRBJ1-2	TGTGCCAGCAGTGGACACAGATATGGCTACACCTTC	CASSGHRYGYTF
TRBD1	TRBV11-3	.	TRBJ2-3	TGTGCCAGCAGCTTAGGTGGGCAGGGGGTTTCAGATACGCAGTATTTT	CASSLGGQGVSDTQYF
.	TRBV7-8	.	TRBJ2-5	TGTGCCAGCAGCTTAATGTCTGCGGGGAACGAAGAGACCCAGTACTTC	CASSLMSAGNEETQYF
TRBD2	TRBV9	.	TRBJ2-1	TGTGCCAGCAGCGTAGCAGGGACTAATTCCTACAATGAGCAGTTCTTC	CASSVAGTNSYNEQFF
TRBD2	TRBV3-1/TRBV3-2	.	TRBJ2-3	TGTGCCAGCAGCCAGGGACTAGCTACCTCCACAGATACGCAGTATTTT	CASSQGLATSTDTQYF
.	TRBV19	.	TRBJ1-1	TGTGCCAGTAGTACCCGACAGTTTGAAGCTTTCTTT	CASSTRQFEAFF
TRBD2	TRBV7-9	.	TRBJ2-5	TGTGCCAGCAGCCGATGGACTAGCGGGGGAGTACAAGAGACCCAGTACTTC	CASSRWTSGGVQETQYF
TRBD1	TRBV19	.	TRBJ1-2	TGTGCCAGTAACCAGGGGGGCTCTAGGGACTATGGCTACACCTTC	CASNQGGSRDYGYTF
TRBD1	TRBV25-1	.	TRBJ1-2	TGTGCCAGCAGCTGGGACAGCTACTACACCTTC	CASSWDSYYTF
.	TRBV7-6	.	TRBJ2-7	TGTGCCAGCAGCCCCGGAGGGGACCTAGCCTACGAGCAGTACTTC	CASSPGGDLAYEQYF
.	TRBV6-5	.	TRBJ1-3	TGTGCCAGCAGGTCGGGGGCTGGAAACACCATATATTTT	CASRSGAGNTIYF
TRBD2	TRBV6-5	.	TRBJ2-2	TGTGCCAGTCAACGAGAGCGGGGTCCCGGGGAGCTGTTTTTT	CASQRERGPGELFF
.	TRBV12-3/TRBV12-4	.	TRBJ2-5	TGTGCCAGCAGGGACAGAGAGACCCAGTACTTC	CASRDRETQYF
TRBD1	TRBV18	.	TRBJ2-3	TGTGCCAGCTCACCAATGGGGACAGGGGTTACAGATACGCAGTATTTT	CASSPMGTGVTDTQYF
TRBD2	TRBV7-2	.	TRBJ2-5	TGTGCCAGCAGCACCCGGACTAGCCCGGGGGAGACCCAGTACTTC	CASSTRTSPGETQYF
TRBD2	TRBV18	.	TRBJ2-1	TGTGCCAGCTCACCATCTTTGACTAGCGGGGACAATGAGCAGTTCTTC	CASSPSLTSGDNEQFF
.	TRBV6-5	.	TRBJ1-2	TGTGCCAGCAGTTCCGGGTTGGACAGCCTACGTGGCTACACCTTC	CASSSGLDSLRGYTF
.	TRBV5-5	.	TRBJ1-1	TGTGCCACCCTCCACAGCAACACTGAAGCTTTCTTT	CATLHSNTEAFF
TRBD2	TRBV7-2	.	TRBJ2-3	TGTGCCAGCAGCTTAGCCGGCGCGGGGGGAACGCAGTATTTT	CASSLAGAGGTQYF
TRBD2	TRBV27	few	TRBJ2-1	TGTGCCAGCAGTTTCTATAGGGCGGGGGGGATCTTTGGTGAGCAGTTCTTC	CASSFYRAGGIFGEQFF
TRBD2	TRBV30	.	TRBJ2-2	TGTGCCTGGAGCAAACTGGGGGGGGAAACCGGGGAGCTGTTTTTT	CAWSKLGGETGELFF
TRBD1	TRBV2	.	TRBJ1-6	TGTGCCAGCAGTGAAGATCCGGGACAGAATTCACCCCTCCACTTT	CASSEDPGQNSPLHF
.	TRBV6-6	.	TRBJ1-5	TGTGCCAGCACCAAAGAGAATTCGGTTCAGCCCCAGCATTTT	CASTKENSVQPQHF
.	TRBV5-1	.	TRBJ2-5	TGCGCCAGCAGCTTTTTCGGGGGGCTGGAAGGGGAGACCCAGTACTTC	CASSFFGGLEGETQYF
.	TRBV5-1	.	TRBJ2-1	TGCGCCAGCAGACTTAGCGGTACCTCCTACAATGAGCAGTTCTTC	CASRLSGTSYNEQFF
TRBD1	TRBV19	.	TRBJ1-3	TGTGCCAGTAGTAGGGGACAGAATCTCAACACCATATATTTT	CASSRGQNLNTIYF
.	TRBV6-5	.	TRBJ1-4	TGTGCCAGCAGTCTCCCGACGGAGGTCGGGGGACTGTTTTTT	CASSLPTEVGGLFF
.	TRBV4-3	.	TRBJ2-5	TGCGCCAGCAGCCCAGAGTTAGGGCAGGGGAGTGTAACGGAGACCCAGTACTTC	CASSPELGQGSVTETQYF
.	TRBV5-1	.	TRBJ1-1	TGCGCCAGCAGCCCCCCCGCGGAAATGAACACTGAAGCTTTCTTT	CASSPPAEMNTEAFF
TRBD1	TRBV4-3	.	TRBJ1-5	TGCGCCAGCAGCCAACAGACAGGGAGCAATCAGCCCCAGCATTTT	CASSQQTGSNQPQHF
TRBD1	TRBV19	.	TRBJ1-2	TGTGCCAGTAGTGTCGGGACAGGCTATGGCTACACCTTC	CASSVGTGYGYTF
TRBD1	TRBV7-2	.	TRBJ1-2	TGTGCCAGCAGCTGGACCGGGACAGGGGATGGCTACACCTTC	CASSWTGTGDGYTF
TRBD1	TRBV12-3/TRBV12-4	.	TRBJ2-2	TGTGCCTCGAGGGACAGCTGGGCCGGGGAGCTGTTTTTT	CASRDSWAGELFF
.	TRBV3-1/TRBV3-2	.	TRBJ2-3	TGTGCCAGCAGGCATAGCGGAGATACGCAGTATTTT	CASRHSGDTQYF
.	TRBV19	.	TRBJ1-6	TGTGCCAGTAGTATAGGGGGCAGAGATTCACCCCTCCACTTT	CASSIGGRDSPLHF
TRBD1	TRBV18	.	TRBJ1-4	TGTGCCAGCTCACCGCTCAGGACAGGGAGTAATGAAAAACTGTTTTTT	CASSPLRTGSNEKLFF
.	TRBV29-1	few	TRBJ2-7	TGCAGCGTAGTGGACCCAGGGGCGACGGGCGAGCAGTACTTC	CSVVDPGATGEQYF
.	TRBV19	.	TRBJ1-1	TGTGCCAGTAGTAGGGCAGGGAACACTGAAGCTTTCTTT	CASSRAGNTEAFF
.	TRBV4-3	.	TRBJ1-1	TGCGCCAGCAGCCAAGAGTTTGTGAGGGAAAGGAACACTGAAGCTTTCTTT	CASSQEFVRERNTEAFF
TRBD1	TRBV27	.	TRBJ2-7	TGTGCCAGCAGTTTCCGGGACAGGGGGGGCTACGAGCAGTACTTC	CASSFRDRGGYEQYF
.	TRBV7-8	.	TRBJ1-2	TGTGCCAGCAGCTTACAACAGGGTGAAGGCTACACCTTC	CASSLQQGEGYTF
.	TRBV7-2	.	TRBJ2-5	TGTGCCAGCAGCTTAGCCGCGGGAACCCAGTACTTC	CASSLAAGTQYF
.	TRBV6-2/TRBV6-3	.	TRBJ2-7	TGTGCCAGCAGCATCGTGAAAGACAGCTACGAGCAGTACTTC	CASSIVKDSYEQYF
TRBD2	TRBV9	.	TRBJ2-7	TGTGCCAGCAGCGAGGGGACTAGCGGGGGCCGCTCCTACGAGCAGTACTTC	CASSEGTSGGRSYEQYF
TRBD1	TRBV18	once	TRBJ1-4	TGTGCCAGCTCACCCCGGACAGGGGTGGCAACTAATGAAAAACTGTTTTTT	CASSPRTGVATNEKLFF
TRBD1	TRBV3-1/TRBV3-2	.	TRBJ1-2	TGTGCCAGCAGCCACCGACAGGGTTATGGCTACACCTTC	CASSHRQGYGYTF
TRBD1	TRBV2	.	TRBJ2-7	TGTGCCAGCAGTGTAGGACAGGGTAACCACGAGCAGTACTTC	CASSVGQGNHEQYF
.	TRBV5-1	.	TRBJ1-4	TGCGCCAGCAGCTTGGACCTCTTAGGGGCTAATGAAAAACTGTTTTTT	CASSLDLLGANEKLFF
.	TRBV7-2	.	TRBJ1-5	TGTGCCAGCAGCCCAGGGACAAGTCTAAGCTATCAGCCCCAGCATTTT	CASSPGTSLSYQPQHF
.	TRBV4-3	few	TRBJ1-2	TGCGCCAGCAGCCAAGACCCCGACTCAGGGCGGTATGGCTACACCTTC	CASSQDPDSGRYGYTF